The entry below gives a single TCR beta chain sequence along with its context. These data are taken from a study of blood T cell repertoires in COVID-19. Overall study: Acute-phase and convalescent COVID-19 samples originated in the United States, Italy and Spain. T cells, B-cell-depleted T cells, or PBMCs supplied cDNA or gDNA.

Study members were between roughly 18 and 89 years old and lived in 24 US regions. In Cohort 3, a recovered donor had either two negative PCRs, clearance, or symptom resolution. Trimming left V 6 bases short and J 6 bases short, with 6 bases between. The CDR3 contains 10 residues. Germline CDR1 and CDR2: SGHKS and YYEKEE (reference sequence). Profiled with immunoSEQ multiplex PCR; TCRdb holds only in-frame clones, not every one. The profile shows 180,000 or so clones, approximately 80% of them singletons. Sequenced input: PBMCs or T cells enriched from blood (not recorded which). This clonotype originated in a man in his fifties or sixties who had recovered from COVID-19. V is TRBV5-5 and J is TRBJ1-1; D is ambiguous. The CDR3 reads CASTKSEAFF. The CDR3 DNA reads TGTGCCAGCACTAAATCTGAAGCTTTCTTT.